What follows is one T cell receptor beta chain and its context. Its antigen remains unknown. This entry is derived from a study of cytomegalovirus exposure and HLA in healthy donors. Study findings and constraints: Several of the most significant clusters appeared linked to common viral pathogens, based on a later analysis. Earlier results showed most TCR beta V segments being productive about 87% or about 30% of the time.

The PCR employed 60 Vbeta primers together with 13 Jbeta primers. The method was immunoSEQ multiplex PCR; TCRdb's version includes in-frame clones alone and lacks a portion of them. The sample lists approximately 220,000 clones, roughly 83% seen once, with roughly 1.5% in the top ten. V dropped 0 bases and J dropped 2 bases, with 7 bases sitting between them. The CDR3 is 14 residues long. CDR1 and CDR2 from the germline V gene are SGDLS and YYNGEE. The specimen sequenced was PBMCs. The TCR sequence derives from a girl between 5 and 17 years old in good health and CMV-seronegative. J is TRBJ2-3 and V is TRBV9; the D is unclear. CDR3 nucleotide sequence: TGTGCCAGCAGCGTAGCTCGTCCCACAGATACGCAGTATTTT. It yields the protein CASSVARPTDTQYF. Together with reference TRBV9 and TRBJ2-3, the CDR3 gives the full variable domain: DSGVTQTPKHLITATGQRVTLRCSPRSGDLSVYWYQQSLDQGLQFLIQYYNGEERAKGNILERFSAQQFPDLHSELNLSSLELGDSALYFCASSVARPTDTQYFGPGTRLTVL.